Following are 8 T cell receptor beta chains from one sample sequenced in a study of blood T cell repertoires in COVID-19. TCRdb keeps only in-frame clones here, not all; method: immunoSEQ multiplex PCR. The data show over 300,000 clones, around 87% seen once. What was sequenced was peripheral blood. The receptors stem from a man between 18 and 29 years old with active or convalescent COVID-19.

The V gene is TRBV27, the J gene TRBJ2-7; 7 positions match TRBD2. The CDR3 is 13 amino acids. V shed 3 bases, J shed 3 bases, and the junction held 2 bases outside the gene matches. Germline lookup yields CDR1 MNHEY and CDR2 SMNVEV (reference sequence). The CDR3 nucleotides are TGTGCCAGCAGTTTGGGAGGGAACTACGAGCAGTACTTC. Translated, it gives CASSLGGNYEQYF.

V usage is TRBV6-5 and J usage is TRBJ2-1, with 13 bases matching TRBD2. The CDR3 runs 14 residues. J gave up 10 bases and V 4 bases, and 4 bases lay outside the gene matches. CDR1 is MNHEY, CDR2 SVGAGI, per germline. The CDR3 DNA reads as TGTGCCAGCAGTTCCGTACTAGCGGGGGGGGAGCAGTTCTTC. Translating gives CASSSVLAGGEQFF.

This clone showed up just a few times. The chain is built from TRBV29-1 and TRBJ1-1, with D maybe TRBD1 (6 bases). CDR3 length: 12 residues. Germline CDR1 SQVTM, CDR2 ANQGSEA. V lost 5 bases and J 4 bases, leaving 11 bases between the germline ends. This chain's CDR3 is CSVWDTGTEAFF. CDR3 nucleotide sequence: TGCAGCGTTTGGGACACCGGCACTGAAGCTTTCTTT.

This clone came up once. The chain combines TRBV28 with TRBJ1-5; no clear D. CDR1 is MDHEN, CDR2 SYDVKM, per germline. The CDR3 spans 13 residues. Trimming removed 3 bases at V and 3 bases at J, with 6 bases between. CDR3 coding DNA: TGTGCCAGCAGTTTTTTTCTCAATCAGCCCCAGCATTTT. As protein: CASSFFLNQPQHF.

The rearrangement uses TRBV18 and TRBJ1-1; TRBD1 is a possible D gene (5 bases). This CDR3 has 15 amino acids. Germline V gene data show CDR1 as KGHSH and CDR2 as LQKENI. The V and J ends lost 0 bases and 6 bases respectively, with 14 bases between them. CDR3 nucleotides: TGTGCCAGCTCACCACCGAGGCAGGGATTCTCTGAAGCTTTCTTT. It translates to CASSPPRQGFSEAFF.

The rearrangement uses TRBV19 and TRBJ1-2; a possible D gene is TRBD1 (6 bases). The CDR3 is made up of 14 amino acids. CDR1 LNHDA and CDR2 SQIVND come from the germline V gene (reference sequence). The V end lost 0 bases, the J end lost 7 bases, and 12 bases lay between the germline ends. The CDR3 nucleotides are TGTGCCAGTAGTATAGATCCCAACAGGGCTGGCTACACCTTC. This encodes CASSIDPNRAGYTF.

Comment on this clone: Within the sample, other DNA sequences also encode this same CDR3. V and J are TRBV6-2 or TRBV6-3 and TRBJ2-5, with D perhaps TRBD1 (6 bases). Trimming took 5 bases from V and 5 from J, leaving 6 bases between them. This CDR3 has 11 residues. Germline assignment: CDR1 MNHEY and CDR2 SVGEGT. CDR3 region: CASSRGETQYF. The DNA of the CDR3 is TGTGCCAGCAGTAGGGGGGAGACCCAGTACTTC.

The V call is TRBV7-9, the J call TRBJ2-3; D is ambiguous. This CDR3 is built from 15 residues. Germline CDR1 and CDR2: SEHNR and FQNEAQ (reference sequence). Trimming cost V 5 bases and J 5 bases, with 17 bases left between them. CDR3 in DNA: TGTGCCAGCAGCCCGCCCAGGATTGGGTTAGATACGCAGTATTTT. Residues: CASSPPRIGLDTQYF.